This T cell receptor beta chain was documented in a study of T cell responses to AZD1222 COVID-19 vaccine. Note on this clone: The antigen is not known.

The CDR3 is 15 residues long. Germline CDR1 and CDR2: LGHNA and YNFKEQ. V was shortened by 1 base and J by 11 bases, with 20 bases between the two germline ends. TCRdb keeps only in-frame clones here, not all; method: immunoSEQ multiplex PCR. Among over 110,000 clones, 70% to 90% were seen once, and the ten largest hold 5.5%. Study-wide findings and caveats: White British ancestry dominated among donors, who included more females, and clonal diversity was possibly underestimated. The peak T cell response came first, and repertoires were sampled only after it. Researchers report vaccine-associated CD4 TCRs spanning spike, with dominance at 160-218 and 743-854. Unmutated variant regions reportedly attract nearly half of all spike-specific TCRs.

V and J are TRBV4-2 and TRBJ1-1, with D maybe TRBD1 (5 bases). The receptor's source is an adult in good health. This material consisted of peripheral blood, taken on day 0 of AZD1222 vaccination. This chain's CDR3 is CASSQAGGGAAEAFF. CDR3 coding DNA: TGTGCCAGCAGCCAAGCCGGGGGTGGGGCTGCGGAGGCTTTCTTT.